The sequence of this TCR beta chain was determined in a study of long-term antiretroviral therapy in people with HIV. Points on this clone: Its cognate antigen is unknown.

The CDR3 has 14 residues. From germline, CDR1 is KGHSH and CDR2 LQKENI. Trimming removed 6 bases at V and 5 bases at J, with 16 bases between. Runs used v3.0 of the immunoSEQ assay and were done at survey level. For every sample, sequencing targeted roughly 40,000-55,000 T-cell genomes. The method was immunoSEQ multiplex PCR; TCRdb's version includes in-frame clones alone and lacks a portion of them. The data hold just under 30,000 clones, with more than 85% observed a single time. Study-wide results and limits: Pre-ART clonal expansion yielded clones that dominated the repertoire at all time points. Repertoires with HIV possessed tighter CDR3 length spans than those of controls. Once patients were on ART, diversity went higher but still fell short of transplant donor controls.

The receptor was derived from a man aged 50 to 59 with HIV. The rearrangement uses TRBV18 and TRBJ2-5; D remains unclear. Here the sequenced sample was unsorted PBMCs, taken around 5 years before starting antiretroviral therapy. The CDR3 region is CASSRSRGLETQYF. The CDR3 DNA sequence: TGTGCCAGCTCCCGATCTCGTGGGCTTGAGACCCAGTACTTC.